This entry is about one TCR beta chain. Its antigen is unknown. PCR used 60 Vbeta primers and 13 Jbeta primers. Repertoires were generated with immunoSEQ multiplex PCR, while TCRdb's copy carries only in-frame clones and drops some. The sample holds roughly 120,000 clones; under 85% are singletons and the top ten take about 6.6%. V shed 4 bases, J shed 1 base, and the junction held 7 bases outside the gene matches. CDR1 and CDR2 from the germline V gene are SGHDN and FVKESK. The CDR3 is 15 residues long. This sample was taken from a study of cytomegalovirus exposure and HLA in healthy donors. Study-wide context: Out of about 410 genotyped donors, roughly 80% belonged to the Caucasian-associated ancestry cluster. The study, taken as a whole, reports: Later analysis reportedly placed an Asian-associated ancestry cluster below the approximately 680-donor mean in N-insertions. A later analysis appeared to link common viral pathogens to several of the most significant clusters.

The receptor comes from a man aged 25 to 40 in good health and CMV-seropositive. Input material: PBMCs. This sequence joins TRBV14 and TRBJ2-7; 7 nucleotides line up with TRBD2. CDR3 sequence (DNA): TGTGCCAGCAGCCCTGGACTAGGAGGATCCTACGAGCAGTACTTC. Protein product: CASSPGLGGSYEQYF.